This T cell receptor beta chain was captured by sequencing in a study of blood T cells in healthy people across ages. Study-wide findings and caveats: Diversity figures based on one million T cells were deemed too low. Getting older went along with TCR beta diversity per million T cells dropping roughly linearly.

A few counts support this clonotype. Its antigen is currently unknown. Combining a sample-barcoded 5' primer with a J-beta primer mix, a second PCR ran for roughly 7 to 12 cycles. Any given sample supplied a minimum of 2.5 million CDR3-containing paired-end reads. TCRdb passed the 5' RACE reads through MiXCR, listing each CDR3 protein once. Of 500,000 to 700,000 distinct CDR3 sequences listed, 25% to 35% are singletons. V shed 3 bases and J shed 5 bases, with 13 bases lying between them. In germline, CDR1 is GTSNPN, CDR2 SVGIG (reference sequence). This CDR3 comprises 13 residues. Donation came from healthy Caucasian individuals in Russia who were aged roughly 6 to 95.

Material for sequencing was blood. The TCR comes from a woman aged 80 or over in good health. The V call is TRBV30, the J call TRBJ2-5, with a possible D match to TRBD2 (7 bases). CDR3 loop: CAWSGGLRETQYF. CDR3 nucleotides: TGTGCCTGGAGCGGGGGGCTCCGGGAGACCCAGTACTTC. Variable domain in full (rest from reference TRBV30 and TRBJ2-5): SQTIHQWPATLVQPVGSPLSLECTVEGTSNPNLYWYRQAAGRGLQLLFYSVGIGQISSEVPQNLSASRPQDRQFILSSKKLLLSDSGFYLCAWSGGLRETQYFGPGTRLLVL.